This TCR beta chain derives from a study of OX40 agonist ivuxolimab in advanced cancers. The assay was immunoSEQ multiplex PCR, and TCRdb's table has in-frame clones only and misses some. The data show fewer than 85,000 clones, 90% seen once. V was shortened by 4 bases and J by 5 bases, with 14 bases between the two germline ends. Germline-derived CDR1 and CDR2 are MNHNS and SASEGT. The CDR3 is 14 residues long. The sequences come from CD4+ or CD8+ T cells sorted from blood, collected in a trial of the OX40 agonist ivuxolimab. The chain joins TRBV6-1 to TRBJ1-2; D unresolved. This TCR derives from an adult with an advanced solid tumor such as melanoma, head and neck, liver or kidney cancer. In DNA form, the CDR3 reads TGTGCCAGCAGTGTCGCCGGGATCCCTTATGGCTACACCTTC. Encoded protein: CASSVAGIPYGYTF.